Presented here are 10 T cell receptor beta chains from one specimen sequenced in a study of CD8+ T cells in alopecia areata. Specified treatment: oral pan-JAK inhibitor, 5-10 mg twice daily. cDNA prepared by RNA extraction and subsequent reverse transcription served as the template for sequencing. Method: immunoSEQ multiplex PCR; TCRdb's copy keeps in-frame clones and lacks some. Of more than 110,000 clones detected, about 59% appear once; the ten largest clones hold about 15%. The sequencing here drew on CD8+ T cells sorted from blood, taken at week 4, from a patient treated with tofacitinib. The receptor source for this set is a human donor with alopecia areata.

V and J are TRBV15 and TRBJ1-5; D is unclear. The CDR3 loop spans 15 amino acids. Trimming left V 0 bases short and J 2 bases short, with 8 bases between. Germline-derived CDR1 and CDR2 are LNHNV and YYDKDF (reference sequence). CDR3 sequence reads: CATSREPEGNQPQHF. The CDR3 DNA is TGTGCCACCAGCAGAGAACCCGAGGGCAATCAGCCCCAGCATTTT. Together with reference TRBV15 and TRBJ1-5, the CDR3 gives the full variable domain: DAMVIQNPRYQVTQFGKPVTLSCSQTLNHNVMYWYQQKSSQAPKLLFHYYDKDFNNEADTPDNFQSRRPNTSFCFLDIRSPGLGDTAMYLCATSREPEGNQPQHFGDGTRLSIL.

This chain uses TRBV15 with TRBJ1-2; possibly TRBD1 for D (6 bases). V was trimmed by 4 bases and J by 6 bases, leaving 12 bases between them. Germline V lookup: CDR1 LNHNV, CDR2 YYDKDF (reference sequence). This CDR3 has 13 residues. CDR3 DNA: TGTGCCACCAGCACCAGGACAGCGGATGGCTACACCTTC. Its protein product is CATSTRTADGYTF.

This chain links TRBV13 with TRBJ2-3; D may be TRBD2 (7 bases). The CDR3 runs 15 residues. The V end lost 5 bases, the J end lost 0 bases, and 12 bases lay between the germline ends. Germline V gene lookup returns CDR1 PRHDT and CDR2 FYEKMQ (reference sequence). The CDR3 loop is CASSRRGGSTDTQYF. CDR3 DNA sequence: TGTGCCAGCAGCCGGAGGGGGGGGAGCACAGATACGCAGTATTTT.

This clone was counted between two and nine times. The chain employs TRBV30 and TRBJ2-3; the D gene is possibly TRBD2 (6 bases). V gave up 0 bases and J gave up 3 bases, with 13 bases separating them. The CDR3 loop spans 15 amino acids. Per the germline V gene, CDR1 is GTSNPN and CDR2 is SVGIG (reference sequence). The CDR3 here is CAWSVGAGITDTQYF. DNA for the CDR3: TGTGCCTGGAGTGTAGGGGCGGGGATAACAGATACGCAGTATTTT.

The rearrangement uses TRBV7-2 and TRBJ2-1; 7 nucleotides line up with TRBD2. J gave up 0 bases and V 3 bases, and 5 bases lay outside the gene matches. The germline V gene has CDR1 SGHTA and CDR2 FQGNSA. CDR3 length equals 16 residues. The CDR3 nucleotides are TGTGCCAGCAGCTTCCCCGGCGGGAGCTCCTACAATGAGCAGTTCTTC. Translated, it gives CASSFPGGSSYNEQFF.

This clone occurred once. The CDR3, as DNA: TGTGCCAGCAGCTCGGGACTAGCGGGGCATCAAGAGACCCAGTACTTC. This gives the protein CASSSGLAGHQETQYF. V gene TRBV7-2 combines with J gene TRBJ2-5, with 13 nucleotides matching TRBD2. CDR1 and CDR2 from the germline V gene are SGHTA and FQGNSA. After removal of 4 bases from V and 2 bases from J, the junction contained 4 bases not matched to a gene. The CDR3 totals 16 residues.

The rearrangement joins TRBV7-9 to TRBJ1-1; D not resolved. CDR1 and CDR2 (germline): SEHNR, FQNEAQ (reference sequence). The CDR3 is 12 amino acids. Trimming removed 3 bases from V and 4 bases from J, with 6 bases in between. This CDR3 reads CASSFFGTEAFF. CDR3 sequence (DNA): TGTGCCAGCAGCTTCTTTGGCACTGAAGCTTTCTTT.

There are a few counts of this clone. This rearrangement joins TRBV6-6 to TRBJ2-7; D is possibly TRBD1 (6 bases). The CDR3 covers 15 residues. Germline V gene data show CDR1 as MNHNY and CDR2 as SVGAGI (reference sequence). V was pared by 0 bases and J by 2 bases, with 11 bases between. CDR3 bases: TGTGCCAGCAGTTACTCGAGGGACACCACCTACGAGCAGTACTTC. This encodes CASSYSRDTTYEQYF.

This chain connects TRBV5-1 to TRBJ2-1; 8 bases line up with TRBD2. The CDR3 has 15 amino acids. Germline V gene data show CDR1 as SGHRS and CDR2 as YFSETQ. V shed 1 base and J 6 bases; nucleotides not matched to a gene: 6. CDR3 DNA: TGCGCCAGCAGCTTGACCAGCGGGGGATCCAATGAGCAGTTCTTC. Its translation is CASSLTSGGSNEQFF.

The chain links TRBV29-1 to TRBJ2-1, with a possible D match to TRBD2 (5 bases). The CDR3 spans 12 residues. V was clipped by 5 bases and J by 3 bases, with 8 bases between them. Germline CDR1 and CDR2: SQVTM and ANQGSEA. The DNA of the CDR3 is TGCAGCGTTCGAGGGTTCTACAATGAGCAGTTCTTC. Amino acid sequence: CSVRGFYNEQFF.